This T cell receptor (beta chain) was sequenced for a study of T-cell reconstitution after alpha-beta-depleted transplantation in children. Unique molecular identifiers were incorporated into the prepared TCRbeta library. TCRdb recomputed calls from the PCR reads with MiXCR, one row per CDR3 protein. In the table there are around 600,000 distinct CDR3 sequences, roughly 15% of which are singletons. V lost 9 bases to trimming and J lost 8 bases; unmatched junction nucleotides: 13. This CDR3 comprises 14 residues. This clonotype was recorded many times. The sequence was obtained from a human donor who donated a stem cell graft to a child with acute myeloid leukemia. The starting material was PBMCs from the stem cell graft donor, obtained from the stem cell graft. The chain carries TRBV12-3 or TRBV12-4 and TRBJ2-1; 7 positions match TRBD2. CDR3 amino acids: CASTTSGVYYEQFF. DNA for the CDR3: TGTGCCAGTACTACCAGCGGGGTATACTATGAGCAGTTCTTC.